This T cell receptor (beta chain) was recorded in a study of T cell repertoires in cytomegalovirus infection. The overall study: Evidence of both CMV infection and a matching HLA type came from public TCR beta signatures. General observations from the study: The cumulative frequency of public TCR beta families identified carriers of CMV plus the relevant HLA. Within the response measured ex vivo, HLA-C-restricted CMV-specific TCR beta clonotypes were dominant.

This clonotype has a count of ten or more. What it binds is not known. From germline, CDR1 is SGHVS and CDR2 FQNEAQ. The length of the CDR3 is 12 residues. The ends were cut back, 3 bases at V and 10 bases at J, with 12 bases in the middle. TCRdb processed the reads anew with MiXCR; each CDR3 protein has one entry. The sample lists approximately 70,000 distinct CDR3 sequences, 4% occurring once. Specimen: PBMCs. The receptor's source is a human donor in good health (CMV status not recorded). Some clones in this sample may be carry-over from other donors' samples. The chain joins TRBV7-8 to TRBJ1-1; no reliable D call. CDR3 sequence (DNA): TGTGCCAGCAGCTTTCGGGCAGGAGTAGCTTTCTTT. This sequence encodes CASSFRAGVAFF.